Below are 21 T cell receptor beta chains sequenced from a single sample in a study of shared clonotypes between healthy human individuals. Libraries were prepared by immunoSEQ multiplex PCR; TCRdb keeps only in-frame clonotypes and omits some of them. The data contain approximately 2.1 million clones, 93% of them singletons. What was sequenced was naive CD4+ T cells from PBMCs. Stated subset: CD45RA+ positively selected. The receptors were sampled from a man younger than 30 in good health. Some clones in this sample may be carry-over from other donors' samples.

This chain links TRBV6-1 with TRBJ2-5; D is possibly TRBD1 (6 bases). Germline lookup yields CDR1 MNHNS and CDR2 SASEGT. V was cut by 6 bases and J by 2 bases, with 16 bases left in between. This CDR3 has 15 residues. The CDR3 region has the DNA TGTGCCAGCAGATCCCCAACAGGGTTGCAAGAGACCCAGTACTTC. Protein: CASRSPTGLQETQYF.

The CDR3 DNA is TGTGCCAGCAGCGCCTCCGGGAGCCTTCAGTACTTC. Amino acids: CASSASGSLQYF. The chain employs TRBV5-4 and TRBJ2-7, with D maybe TRBD2 (6 bases). This CDR3 is built from 12 residues. Germline values: CDR1 SGHNT, CDR2 YYREEE (reference sequence). Trimming pared 4 bases from V and 10 bases from J, leaving 15 bases between.

On this clone itself: Other DNA variants within this sample encode the same CDR3. The chain combines TRBV6-5 with TRBJ1-5; D perhaps matches TRBD1 (5 bases). The CDR3 length is 13 residues. Per germline, CDR1 MNHEY and CDR2 SVGAGI. Trimming stripped 5 bases from V and 5 bases from J, with 10 bases between. This chain's CDR3 is CASSLDSYQPQHF. The CDR3 DNA reads as TGTGCCAGCAGTCTTGACAGTTATCAGCCCCAGCATTTT.

The genes are TRBV18 and TRBJ1-1, with D perhaps matching TRBD1 (5 bases). Germline loops: CDR1 KGHSH, CDR2 LQKENI. V shed 2 bases and J shed 2 bases, with 12 bases lying between them. This CDR3 contains 15 residues. In nucleotides, the CDR3 is TGTGCCAGCTCACCAGGGGGAGTGGGAAACACTGAAGCTTTCTTT. It codes for CASSPGGVGNTEAFF.

This chain joins TRBV4-2 and TRBJ1-3, with no clear D. This CDR3 has 15 residues. V lost 4 bases and J lost 1, with 11 bases in between. Germline CDR1 LGHNA, CDR2 YNFKEQ. The CDR3 bases are TGTGCCAGCAGCCCTCCGTCGGGGTCTGGAAACACCATATATTTT. Translated: CASSPPSGSGNTIYF.

The V and J genes are TRBV6-6 and TRBJ2-1; the match to TRBD2 covers 8 bases. CDR1 MNHNY and CDR2 SVGAGI come from the germline V gene (reference sequence). The V segment lost 6 bases and the J segment 9 bases; nucleotides outside the gene matches: 13. The CDR3 loop spans 15 amino acids. The CDR3 nucleotides are TGTGCCAGCAGCCCCAATCCGGGACTAGGGGTTGAGCAGTTCTTC. This gives the protein CASSPNPGLGVEQFF.

V usage is TRBV30 and J usage is TRBJ1-2; no definite D call. The CDR3 has 12 residues. Germline CDR1 and CDR2: GTSNPN and SVGIG (reference sequence). V was trimmed by 1 base and J by 7 bases, leaving 10 bases between them. The CDR3 nucleotides read TGTGCCTGGAGTGGGGCTTGGTTTGGCTACACCTTC. Protein product: CAWSGAWFGYTF. The variable domain in full, with the rest retrieved from reference TRBV30 and TRBJ1-2, is SQTIHQWPATLVQPVGSPLSLECTVEGTSNPNLYWYRQAAGRGLQLLFYSVGIGQISSEVPQNLSASRPQDRQFILSSKKLLLSDSGFYLCAWSGAWFGYTFGSGTRLTVV.

To note about this clone: One end of the junction fails to match germline, which may point to a read error. The chain is built from TRBV2 and TRBJ2-5; tentative D call: TRBD1 (5 bases). This CDR3 spans 14 amino acids. Looked up from germline, CDR1 is SNHLY and CDR2 is FYNNEI. The CDR3 DNA follows: TGTGCCACCAGTCGGATGCTTGGGGCGGAGACCCAGTACTTC. Amino acid sequence: CATSRMLGAETQYF.

Turning to this clone: Additional DNA sequences in this sample encode the identical CDR3. This sequence joins TRBV5-1 and TRBJ2-5; D possibly corresponds to TRBD1 (5 bases). CDR3 length equals 13 residues. The V gene lost 1 base and the J gene lost 1 base, with 5 bases spanning the gap. Germline assignment: CDR1 SGHRS and CDR2 YFSETQ. This CDR3 reads CASSLRGQETQYF. The CDR3 coding sequence is TGCGCCAGCAGCTTGAGGGGCCAAGAGACCCAGTACTTC.

J is TRBJ2-1 and V is TRBV28; 10 positions match TRBD2. V gave up 8 bases and J gave up 15 bases; unmatched junction bases: 10. The CDR3 covers 12 residues. Germline assignment: CDR1 MDHEN and CDR2 SYDVKM. The CDR3 reads CASLASGSRGFF. In nucleotides, the CDR3 is TGTGCCAGCCTGGCTAGCGGGAGTAGGGGGTTCTTC. The whole variable domain, filled in from reference TRBV28 and TRBJ2-1, reads DVKVTQSSRYLVKRTGEKVFLECVQDMDHENMFWYRQDPGLGLRLIYFSYDVKMKEKGDIPEGYSVSREKKERFSLILESASTNQTSMYLCASLASGSRGFFGPGTRLTVL.

The table lists this clone with a count of one. This chain links TRBV11-1 with TRBJ2-7, with 11 bases lining up with TRBD2. Germline V lookup: CDR1 SGHAT, CDR2 FQDESV (reference sequence). V shed 2 bases, J shed 3 bases, and the junction held 3 bases outside the gene matches. This CDR3 is built from 15 residues. CDR3 sequence reads: CASSLSLAGGYEQYF. For the CDR3, the DNA is TGTGCCAGCAGCTTATCTCTAGCGGGAGGCTACGAGCAGTACTTC.

This clone was recorded only once. The gene calls are TRBV4-1 and TRBJ1-4; 7 bases are a match to TRBD1. CDR3 length equals 16 residues. V was pared by 1 base and J by 4 bases, with 6 bases of the junction left unmatched. Germline V lookup: CDR1 MGHRA, CDR2 YSYEKL. For the CDR3, the DNA is TGCGCCAGCAGCCAAGTCCCGGGACAGCGTAATGAAAAACTGTTTTTT. Translated: CASSQVPGQRNEKLFF.

CDR3 sequence (DNA): TGTGCCAGCAGCACCCCAAGGGCTAGCGGGGATGAGCAGTTCTTC. It yields the protein CASSTPRASGDEQFF. The chain is built from TRBV5-4 and TRBJ2-1; the match to TRBD2 covers 9 bases. The length of the CDR3 is 15 residues. Germline CDR1 and CDR2: SGHNT and YYREEE (reference sequence). The ends lost 4 bases at V and 8 bases at J; junction bases unmatched: 10.

CDR3 bases: TGTGCCAGCAGCCAAACGCGTGCTTCTGGGTACAATGAGCAGTTCTTC. This encodes CASSQTRASGYNEQFF. This sequence joins TRBV14 and TRBJ2-1, with no clear D. This CDR3 is built from 16 residues. Trimming took off 2 bases at V and 4 bases at J, with 15 bases between the two ends. Per the germline V gene, CDR1 is SGHDN and CDR2 is FVKESK.

The gene calls are TRBV2 and TRBJ2-2, with TRBD1 matching 7 bases. The ends lost 6 bases at V and 4 bases at J; junction bases unmatched: 11. Per germline, CDR1 SNHLY and CDR2 FYNNEI. This CDR3 contains 16 residues. The CDR3 region has the DNA TGTGCCAGCAGGCAAAACCGGGACAGATTCACCGGGGAGCTGTTTTTT. Translation gives CASRQNRDRFTGELFF.

This clone occurred once. CDR3 loop: CASSLWGGLTYEQYF. In DNA form, the CDR3 reads TGTGCCAGCAGCTTATGGGGGGGTCTGACCTACGAGCAGTACTTC. The V gene is TRBV11-3, the J gene TRBJ2-7; 7 bases are shared with TRBD2. After removal of 2 bases from V and 2 bases from J, the junction contained 6 bases not matched to a gene. This CDR3 contains 15 residues. Germline V CDR1 and CDR2: SGHNT, YENEEA.

The CDR3 reads CAISERGHSNTGELFF. The CDR3, as DNA: TGTGCCATCAGTGAACGGGGACATTCGAACACCGGGGAGCTGTTTTTT. The rearrangement joins TRBV10-3 to TRBJ2-2, with a weak D call TRBD1 (6 bases). CDR3 length: 16 amino acids. V gave up 3 bases and J gave up 0 bases, with 11 bases separating them. Germline V gene sequence: CDR1 ENHRY, CDR2 SYGVKD.

This clone was recorded once. J is TRBJ2-7 and V is TRBV28; a possible D gene is TRBD2 (7 bases). Germline V gene sequence: CDR1 MDHEN, CDR2 SYDVKM. The CDR3 has 15 residues. The V end lost 2 bases, the J end lost 4 bases, and 15 bases lay between the germline ends. This CDR3 reads CASSLVGGAGYEQYF. In DNA form, the CDR3 reads TGTGCCAGCAGTTTAGTGGGGGGGGCAGGGTACGAGCAGTACTTC.

V and J are TRBV5-4 and TRBJ2-1; 7 bases are a match to TRBD1. This CDR3 has 15 residues. Germline CDR1 and CDR2: SGHNT and YYREEE (reference sequence). V was pared by 2 bases and J by 2 bases, with 4 bases of the junction left unmatched. CDR3 region: CASSFGQGAYNEQFF. Here the CDR3 DNA reads TGTGCCAGCAGCTTTGGGCAGGGGGCCTACAATGAGCAGTTCTTC.

This chain links TRBV2 with TRBJ2-2, with D maybe TRBD2 (5 bases). The V and J ends lost 10 bases and 4 bases respectively, with 16 bases between them. The V gene's germline CDR1 is SNHLY and CDR2 FYNNEI. CDR3 length: 14 residues. CDR3 nucleotides: TGTGCCACCGCGGGTAGTTATCGCACCGGGGAGCTGTTTTTT. It encodes CATAGSYRTGELFF.

This clone was observed a few times. The chain uses TRBV28 and TRBJ1-1; D gene uncertain. With 3 bases removed from V and 9 bases from J, the gap between germline ends came to 11 bases. The CDR3 loop spans 12 amino acids. Germline values: CDR1 MDHEN, CDR2 SYDVKM. CDR3 DNA: TGTGCCAGCAGTTTTGTGAGTGCTAAAGCTTTCTTT. Its translation: CASSFVSAKAFF.